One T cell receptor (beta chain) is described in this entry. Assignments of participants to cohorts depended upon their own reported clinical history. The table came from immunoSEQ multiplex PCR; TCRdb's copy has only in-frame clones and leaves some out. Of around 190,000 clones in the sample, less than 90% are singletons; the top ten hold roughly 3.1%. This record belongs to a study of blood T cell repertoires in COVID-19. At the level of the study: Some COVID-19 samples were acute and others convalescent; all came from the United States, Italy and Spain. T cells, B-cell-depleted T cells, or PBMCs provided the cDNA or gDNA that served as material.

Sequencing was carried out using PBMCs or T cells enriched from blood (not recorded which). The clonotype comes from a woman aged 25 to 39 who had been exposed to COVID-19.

The CDR3 sequence: CASSFWDRTNYGYTF. The CDR3 bases are TGTGCCAGCAGCTTTTGGGACAGAACCAACTATGGCTACACCTTC. This chain links TRBV5-6 with TRBJ1-2, with 7 bases that match TRBD1. CDR3 length equals 15 residues. With 2 bases clipped from V and 2 bases from J, the junction kept 6 bases outside the gene matches. Germline assignment: CDR1 SGHDT and CDR2 YYEEEE.